Presented here are 9 T cell receptor beta chains from one specimen sequenced in a study of immune evolution from preneoplasia to lung adenocarcinoma. Sequencing used immunoSEQ multiplex PCR; TCRdb keeps in-frame clones, though not all of them. The sample contains about 9,400 clones, around 89% of which appear only once. Material for sequencing was FFPE invasive lung adenocarcinoma tissue. These receptors were collected from a person aged 65-85 years with invasive lung adenocarcinoma.

The chain employs TRBV5-4 and TRBJ2-7, with D perhaps TRBD1 or TRBD2 (6 bases each). Germline CDR1 and CDR2: SGHNT and YYREEE (reference sequence). The length of the CDR3 is 14 residues. V was clipped by 0 bases and J by 0 bases, with 7 bases between them. The CDR3 is CASSLGGASYEQYF. CDR3 nucleotides: TGTGCCAGCAGCTTGGGGGGGGCCTCCTACGAGCAGTACTTC.

By sample share, this clone is medium-sized (0.01 to 0.1%). The chain uses TRBV27 and TRBJ2-2, with a weak D call TRBD1 (6 bases). Trimming left V 2 bases short and J 4 bases short, with 8 bases between. This CDR3 region has 14 residues. Germline-derived CDR1 and CDR2 are MNHEY and SMNVEV (reference sequence). CDR3 loop: CASSLTGFTGELFF. CDR3 in DNA: TGTGCCAGCAGTTTAACAGGGTTCACCGGGGAGCTGTTTTTT.

The CDR3 nucleotides are TGCGCCAGCAGCCTCCGTTCGCTACAGGGTGAAAAACTGTTTTTT. Encoded protein: CASSLRSLQGEKLFF. This rearrangement joins TRBV4-1 to TRBJ1-4; D perhaps matches TRBD1 (6 bases). V was trimmed by 4 bases and J by 7 bases, leaving 16 bases between them. This CDR3 spans 15 amino acids. The germline V gene has CDR1 MGHRA and CDR2 YSYEKL.

The V and J genes are TRBV11-2 and TRBJ2-7; 8 nucleotides line up with TRBD2. The V gene end was trimmed by 0 bases and the J gene end by 2 bases; junction bases not matched to a gene: 12. The germline gives CDR1 SGHAT, CDR2 FQNNGV. The CDR3 covers 18 residues. The CDR3 sequence is CASSLEIPTSGGPYEQYF. DNA for the CDR3: TGTGCCAGCAGCTTAGAGATCCCCACCAGCGGGGGCCCCTACGAGCAGTACTTC.

The gene calls are TRBV10-2 and TRBJ2-1; tentative D call: TRBD2 (5 bases). The CDR3 spans 14 residues. V was shortened by 3 bases and J by 3 bases, with 9 bases between the two germline ends. Germline assignment: CDR1 WSHSY and CDR2 SAAADI. In nucleotides, the CDR3 is TGCGCCAGCAGTGACGACGGGATCTACAATGAGCAGTTCTTC. Amino acid sequence: CASSDDGIYNEQFF.

This rearrangement joins TRBV28 to TRBJ2-7; 7 bases match TRBD1. Trimming removed 6 bases from V and 2 bases from J; junction bases left unmatched: 7. This CDR3 has 14 amino acids. The germline CDR1 and CDR2 sequences are MDHEN and SYDVKM. CDR3 in amino acids: CASSMDRFTYEQYF. CDR3 bases: TGTGCCAGCAGCATGGACAGGTTTACCTACGAGCAGTACTTC.

This sequence joins TRBV7-9 and TRBJ2-7; 7 bases fit TRBD1. Per the germline V gene, CDR1 is SEHNR and CDR2 is FQNEAQ (reference sequence). The CDR3 contains 13 residues. V lost 4 bases to trimming and J lost 12 bases; unmatched junction nucleotides: 12. CDR3 sequence (DNA): TGTGCCAGCAGCTCTTTGGACAGGCCCTCCACGTACTTC. This encodes CASSSLDRPSTYF.

The rearrangement uses TRBV30 and TRBJ1-4; TRBD1 matches at 8 bases. This CDR3 is built from 16 residues. V gave up 5 bases and J gave up 0 bases; unmatched junction bases: 8. Germline-derived CDR1 and CDR2 are GTSNPN and SVGIG (reference sequence). For the CDR3, the DNA is TGTGCCTGGGCAGGGGGCTCATTTGCAACTAATGAAAAACTGTTTTTT. Residues: CAWAGGSFATNEKLFF. The full variable domain, with the rest looked up from reference TRBV30 and TRBJ1-4, is SQTIHQWPATLVQPVGSPLSLECTVEGTSNPNLYWYRQAAGRGLQLLFYSVGIGQISSEVPQNLSASRPQDRQFILSSKKLLLSDSGFYLCAWAGGSFATNEKLFFGSGTQLSVL.

The chain couples TRBV11-2 to TRBJ2-7; D not resolved. Germline V lookup: CDR1 SGHAT, CDR2 FQNNGV. CDR3 length: 12 residues. V shed 2 bases and J shed 3 bases, with 5 bases lying between them. CDR3 loop: CASSLRNYEQYF. The CDR3 DNA is TGTGCCAGCAGCTTACGTAACTACGAGCAGTACTTC.